This T cell receptor beta chain comes out of a study of response to subunit inactivated influenza vaccine. Findings and caveats of the study: The study's authors posited that every seasonal influenza vaccination enlists few new T cells.

Each CDR3 protein is one row after TCRdb ran MiXCR on the RT-PCR reads. The sample holds roughly 700,000 distinct CDR3 sequences, approximately 15% seen once. A remark on this clonotype: Its cognate antigen is unknown.

From germline, CDR1 is SGHRS and CDR2 YFSETQ. Trimming stripped 0 bases from V and 3 bases from J, with 10 bases between. The length of the CDR3 is 15 residues. The chain carries TRBV5-1 and TRBJ2-1; D is ambiguous. The sequenced sample was PBMCs from blood, obtained roughly 12 days after vaccination. This receptor was identified in a man in his fifties who received an inactivated influenza vaccine. CDR3: CASSLAITGYNEQFF. The CDR3, as DNA: TGCGCCAGCAGCTTGGCAATCACCGGCTACAATGAGCAGTTCTTC.